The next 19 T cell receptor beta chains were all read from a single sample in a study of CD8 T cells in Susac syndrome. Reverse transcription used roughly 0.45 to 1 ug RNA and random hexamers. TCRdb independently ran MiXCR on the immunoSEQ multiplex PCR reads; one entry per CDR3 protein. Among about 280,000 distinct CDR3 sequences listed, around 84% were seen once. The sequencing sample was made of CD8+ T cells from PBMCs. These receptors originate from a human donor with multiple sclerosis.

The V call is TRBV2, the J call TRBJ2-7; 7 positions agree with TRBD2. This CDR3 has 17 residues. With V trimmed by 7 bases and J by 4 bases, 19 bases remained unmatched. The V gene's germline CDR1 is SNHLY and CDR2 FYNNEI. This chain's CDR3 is CASKSYLAAPPGYEQYF. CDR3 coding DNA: TGTGCCAGCAAGTCCTATCTAGCGGCACCGCCTGGGTACGAGCAGTACTTC.

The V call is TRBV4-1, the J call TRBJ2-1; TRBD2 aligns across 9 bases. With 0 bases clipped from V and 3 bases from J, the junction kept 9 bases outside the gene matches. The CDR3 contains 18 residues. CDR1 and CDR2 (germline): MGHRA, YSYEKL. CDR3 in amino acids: CASSQDLPPSGNYNEQFF. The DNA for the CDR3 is TGCGCCAGCAGCCAAGATCTACCTCCTAGCGGGAACTACAATGAGCAGTTCTTC.

As DNA, the CDR3 is TGTGCCAGCAGGGGGGTAATCACGAACACTGAAGCTTTCTTT. Protein product: CASRGVITNTEAFF. This sequence joins TRBV7-9 and TRBJ1-1; D possibly corresponds to TRBD1 (5 bases). The CDR3 totals 14 residues. V was pared by 6 bases and J by 1 base, with 12 bases between. The germline V gene has CDR1 SEHNR and CDR2 FQNEAQ (reference sequence).

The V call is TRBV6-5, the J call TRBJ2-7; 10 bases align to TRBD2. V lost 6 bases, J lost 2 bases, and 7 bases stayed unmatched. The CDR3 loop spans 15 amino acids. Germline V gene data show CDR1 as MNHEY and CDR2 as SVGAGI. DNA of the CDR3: TGTGCCAGCAGCAGAACTAGCGGGGTTGCCTACGAGCAGTACTTC. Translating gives CASSRTSGVAYEQYF.

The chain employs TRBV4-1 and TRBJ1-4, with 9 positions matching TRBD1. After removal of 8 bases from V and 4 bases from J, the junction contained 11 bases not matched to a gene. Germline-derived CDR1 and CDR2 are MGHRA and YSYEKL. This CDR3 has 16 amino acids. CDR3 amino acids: CASDGLTGGINEKLFF. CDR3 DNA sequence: TGCGCCAGCGACGGTCTTACAGGGGGCATTAATGAAAAACTGTTTTTT.

Here the CDR3 DNA reads TGTGCCAGCATTTCGCGACGCGAAGCTGTTCCTGGGGCCAACGTCCTGACTTTC. It yields the protein CASISRREAVPGANVLTF. V gene TRBV28 combines with J gene TRBJ2-6; D ambiguous. Germline assignment: CDR1 MDHEN and CDR2 SYDVKM. V shed 7 bases and J shed 2 bases, with 21 bases lying between them. This CDR3 is built from 18 residues.

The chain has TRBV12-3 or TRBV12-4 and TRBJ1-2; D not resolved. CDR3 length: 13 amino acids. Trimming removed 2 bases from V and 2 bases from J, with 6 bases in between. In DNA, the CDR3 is TGTGCCAGCAGTTTAACCAGGAACTATGGCTACACCTTC. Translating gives CASSLTRNYGYTF.

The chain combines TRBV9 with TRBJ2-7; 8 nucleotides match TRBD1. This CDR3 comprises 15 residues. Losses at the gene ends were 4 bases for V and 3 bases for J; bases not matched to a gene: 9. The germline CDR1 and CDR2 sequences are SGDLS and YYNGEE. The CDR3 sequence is CASSSSWGTGYEQYF. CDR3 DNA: TGTGCCAGCAGCTCATCTTGGGGGACAGGCTACGAGCAGTACTTC.

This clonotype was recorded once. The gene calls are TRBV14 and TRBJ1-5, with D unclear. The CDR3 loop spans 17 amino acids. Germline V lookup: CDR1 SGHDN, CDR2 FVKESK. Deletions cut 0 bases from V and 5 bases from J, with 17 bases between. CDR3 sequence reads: CASSQEDGSQKDQPQHF. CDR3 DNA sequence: TGTGCCAGCAGCCAAGAGGATGGCAGCCAAAAAGATCAGCCCCAGCATTTT.

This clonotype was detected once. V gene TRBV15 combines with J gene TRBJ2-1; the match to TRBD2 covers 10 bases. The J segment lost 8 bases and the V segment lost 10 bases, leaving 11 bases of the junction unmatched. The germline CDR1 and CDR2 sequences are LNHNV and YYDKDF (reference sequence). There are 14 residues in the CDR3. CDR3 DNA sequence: TGTGCCATATCTAGCGGGAGATTTGATTATGAGCAGTTCTTC. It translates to CAISSGRFDYEQFF.

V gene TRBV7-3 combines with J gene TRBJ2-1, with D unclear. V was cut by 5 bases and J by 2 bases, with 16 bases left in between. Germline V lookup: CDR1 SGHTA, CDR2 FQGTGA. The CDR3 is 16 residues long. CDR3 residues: CASSLIVRKAYNEQFF. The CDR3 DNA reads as TGTGCCAGCAGCCTAATAGTCCGTAAGGCCTACAATGAGCAGTTCTTC.

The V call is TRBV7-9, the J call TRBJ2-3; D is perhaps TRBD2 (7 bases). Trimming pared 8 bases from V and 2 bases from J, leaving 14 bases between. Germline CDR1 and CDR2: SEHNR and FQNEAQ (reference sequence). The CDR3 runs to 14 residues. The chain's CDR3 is CASGGGALTDTQYF. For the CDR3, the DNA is TGTGCCAGCGGAGGGGGGGCCCTCACAGATACGCAGTATTTT.

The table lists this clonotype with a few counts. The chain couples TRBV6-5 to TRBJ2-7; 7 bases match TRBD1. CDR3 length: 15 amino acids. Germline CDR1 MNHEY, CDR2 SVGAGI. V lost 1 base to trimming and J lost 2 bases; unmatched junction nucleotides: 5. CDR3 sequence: CASSYLGTETYEQYF. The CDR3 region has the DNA TGTGCCAGCAGTTACTTAGGGACAGAGACCTACGAGCAGTACTTC.

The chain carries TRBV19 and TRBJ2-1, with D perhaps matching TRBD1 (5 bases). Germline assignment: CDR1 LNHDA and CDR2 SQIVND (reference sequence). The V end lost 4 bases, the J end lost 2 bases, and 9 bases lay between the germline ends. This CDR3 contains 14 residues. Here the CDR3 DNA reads TGTGCCAGTAGTAGTGGACAAACCTACAATGAGCAGTTCTTC. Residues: CASSSGQTYNEQFF.

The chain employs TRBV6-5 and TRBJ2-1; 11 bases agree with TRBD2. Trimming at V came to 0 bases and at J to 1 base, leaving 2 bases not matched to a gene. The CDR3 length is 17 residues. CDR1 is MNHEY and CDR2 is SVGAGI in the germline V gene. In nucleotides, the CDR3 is TGTGCCAGCAGTTACTCCCGACTAGCGGGATCCTACAATGAGCAGTTCTTC. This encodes CASSYSRLAGSYNEQFF.

This chain's CDR3 is CASSTGASNQPQHF. CDR3 sequence (DNA): TGTGCCAGCAGCACGGGAGCTAGCAATCAGCCCCAGCATTTT. The J gene is TRBJ1-5, the V gene TRBV27, with D uncertain. This CDR3 contains 14 residues. The V and J ends lost 6 bases and 0 bases respectively, with 9 bases between them. CDR1 is MNHEY, CDR2 SMNVEV, per germline (reference sequence).

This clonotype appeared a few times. CDR3 residues: CASSPGTENTGELFF. The CDR3 DNA is TGTGCCAGCAGCCCCGGGACAGAAAACACCGGGGAGCTGTTTTTT. The rearrangement joins TRBV27 to TRBJ2-2; 7 positions match TRBD1. Germline trimming cut 6 bases from V and 2 bases from J; bases unmatched to any gene: 6. CDR1 is MNHEY, CDR2 SMNVEV, per germline (reference sequence). This CDR3 spans 15 amino acids.

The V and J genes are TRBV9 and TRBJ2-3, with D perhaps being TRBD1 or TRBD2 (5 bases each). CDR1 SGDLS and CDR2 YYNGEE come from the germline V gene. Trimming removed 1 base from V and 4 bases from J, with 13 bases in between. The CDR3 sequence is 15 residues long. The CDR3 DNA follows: TGTGCCAGCAGCGTATGGGGGAGCCCCCCAGATACGCAGTATTTT. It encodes CASSVWGSPPDTQYF.

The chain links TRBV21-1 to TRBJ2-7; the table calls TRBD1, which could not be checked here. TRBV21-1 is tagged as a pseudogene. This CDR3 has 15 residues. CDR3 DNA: TGTGCCAGCAGTACAAGACCCTACAGGGTTTACGAGCAGTACTTC. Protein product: CASSTRPYRVYEQYF.